This entry lists 28 T cell receptor beta chains sequenced from one sample in a study of graft-versus-host responses after intestinal transplantation. Profiling relied on immunoSEQ multiplex PCR, and the TCRdb table lists in-frame clones only, not all of them. The sample lists around 14,000 clones, approximately 32% occurring once. Sequencing used alloreactive CD4+ T cells from a mixed lymphocyte reaction culture, obtained before intestinal transplant. Noted subset: CFSE-low proliferating T cells sorted from approximately 6-day pre-transplant mixed lymphocyte reaction (GvH or HvG direction). These TCRs come from a human patient who received an intestinal transplant.

Only a few counts were recorded for this clone. J is TRBJ2-1 and V is TRBV6-4, with 11 nucleotides matching TRBD2. The germline gives CDR1 MRHNA, CDR2 SNTAGT. This CDR3 contains 13 residues. Trimming cost V 3 bases and J 10 bases; bases outside gene matches: 2. The CDR3 region is CASSELAGVEQFF. The DNA for the CDR3 is TGTGCCAGCAGTGAACTAGCGGGAGTGGAGCAGTTCTTC.

Regarding this clone: One end of the junction does not line up with germline, which may come from a read error. This chain uses TRBV18 with TRBJ1-2, with TRBD1 matching 10 bases. The CDR3 is made up of 13 amino acids. The germline V gene encodes CDR1 KGHSH and CDR2 LQKENI. The CDR3 nucleotides are TGTGCCAACTCACAAGGGACAGGGGATGGCTACACCTTC. This encodes CANSQGTGDGYTF. The entire variable domain, with the rest obtained from reference TRBV18 and TRBJ1-2, is as follows: NAGVMQNPRHLVRRRGQEARLRCSPMKGHSHVYWYRQLPEEGLKFMVYLQKENIIDESGMPKERFSAEFPKEGPSILRIQQVVRGDSAAYFCANSQGTGDGYTFGSGTRLTVV.

This clone has only a few counts. V and J are TRBV6-5 and TRBJ1-1; unclear D gene. This CDR3 contains 15 residues. V lost 1 base and J 0 bases, leaving 9 bases between the germline ends. The germline gives CDR1 MNHEY, CDR2 SVGAGI. CDR3 amino acids: CASSYFKAMNTEAFF. CDR3 coding DNA: TGTGCCAGCAGTTACTTTAAAGCTATGAACACTGAAGCTTTCTTT.

The rearrangement links TRBV9 to TRBJ2-1; TRBD2 matches at 7 bases. Looked up from germline, CDR1 is SGDLS and CDR2 is YYNGEE. The CDR3 sequence is 15 residues long. V shed 2 bases and J 0 bases; nucleotides not matched to a gene: 2. The CDR3 reads CASSVGLVSYNEQFF. The CDR3 nucleotides read TGTGCCAGCAGCGTCGGACTAGTCTCCTACAATGAGCAGTTCTTC.

The chain combines TRBV6-5 with TRBJ2-2; 9 nucleotides match TRBD2. This CDR3 has 16 residues. J was trimmed by 7 bases and V by 0 bases; bases with no gene match: 6. Germline CDR1 and CDR2: MNHEY and SVGAGI. CDR3 sequence: CASSYSLGAGGGELFF. In DNA, the CDR3 is TGTGCCAGCAGTTACTCCCTCGGAGCGGGAGGCGGGGAGCTGTTTTTT.

J is TRBJ1-1 and V is TRBV30; D is ambiguous. The germline gives CDR1 GTSNPN, CDR2 SVGIG (reference sequence). V lost 2 bases and J 9 bases, leaving 13 bases between the germline ends. This CDR3 is built from 12 residues. The chain's CDR3 is CAWSQEGYQAFF. CDR3 in DNA: TGTGCCTGGAGTCAGGAGGGATACCAAGCTTTCTTT. The full variable domain, rest sourced from reference TRBV30 and TRBJ1-1, is SQTIHQWPATLVQPVGSPLSLECTVEGTSNPNLYWYRQAAGRGLQLLFYSVGIGQISSEVPQNLSASRPQDRQFILSSKKLLLSDSGFYLCAWSQEGYQAFFGQGTRLTVV.

J is TRBJ1-1 and V is TRBV19; D may be TRBD1 (5 bases). V lost 1 base and J lost 3, with 6 bases in between. The germline V gene has CDR1 LNHDA and CDR2 SQIVND (reference sequence). The CDR3 sequence is 13 residues long. CDR3: CASSIVRDTEAFF. The CDR3 nucleotides read TGTGCCAGTAGTATAGTCAGGGACACTGAAGCTTTCTTT.

The chain combines TRBV7-3 with TRBJ1-3; no clear D gene. Trimming removed 3 bases at V and 1 base at J, with 7 bases between. The length of the CDR3 is 14 residues. Germline CDR1 is SGHTA and CDR2 is FQGTGA. CDR3 in DNA: TGTGCCAGCAGCTTCTCGGGGTCTGGAAACACCATATATTTT. Its protein product is CASSFSGSGNTIYF.

V and J are TRBV30 and TRBJ1-2; D is ambiguous. The germline CDR1 and CDR2 sequences are GTSNPN and SVGIG (reference sequence). Trimming cost V 0 bases and J 0 bases, with 11 bases left between them. The CDR3 runs to 15 residues. The chain's CDR3 is CAWSVLLRPNYGYTF. The CDR3 DNA reads TGTGCCTGGAGTGTACTACTTCGGCCTAACTATGGCTACACCTTC.

The rearrangement links TRBV15 to TRBJ2-3; D is perhaps TRBD1 or TRBD2 (5 bases each). Trimming removed 8 bases from V and 6 bases from J, with 21 bases in between. Germline loops: CDR1 LNHNV, CDR2 YYDKDF (reference sequence). The CDR3 has 15 amino acids. The CDR3 nucleotides read TGTGCCACCCAACCCCGGGACCGACTTCTGGATACGCAGTATTTT. Amino acid sequence: CATQPRDRLLDTQYF.

The genes are TRBV7-9 and TRBJ2-1, with TRBD2 as a possible D gene (6 bases). The V gene lost 2 bases and the J gene lost 0 bases, with 17 bases spanning the gap. This CDR3 contains 18 residues. Germline-derived CDR1 and CDR2 are SEHNR and FQNEAQ (reference sequence). The CDR3 DNA reads as TGTGCCAGCAGCTTAAAGAGAGCGGGTTTCTCCTCCTACAATGAGCAGTTCTTC. It encodes CASSLKRAGFSSYNEQFF.

V is TRBV19 and J is TRBJ1-6; a possible D gene is TRBD1 (5 bases). The V and J ends lost 1 base and 7 bases respectively, with 5 bases between them. This CDR3 region has 13 residues. CDR1 and CDR2 (germline): LNHDA, SQIVND (reference sequence). CDR3 sequence: CASSIGGNSPLHF. CDR3 DNA: TGTGCCAGTAGTATAGGGGGGAATTCACCCCTCCACTTT.

The chain is built from TRBV13 and TRBJ2-7, with a weak D call TRBD1 (6 bases). The CDR3 has 13 residues. The ends were cut back, 3 bases at V and 3 bases at J, with 9 bases in the middle. Germline assignment: CDR1 PRHDT and CDR2 FYEKMQ (reference sequence). CDR3 sequence: CASSLQGIYEQYF. CDR3 DNA sequence: TGTGCCAGCAGCTTGCAGGGGATCTACGAGCAGTACTTC.

This clone was seen a handful of times. The V call is TRBV19, the J call TRBJ2-5; 12 bases line up with TRBD2. V was clipped by 2 bases and J by 0 bases; unmatched bases: 1. The germline V gene has CDR1 LNHDA and CDR2 SQIVND (reference sequence). The CDR3 extends over 16 amino acids. The CDR3 DNA sequence: TGTGCCAGTAGTATAAGGACTAGCGGGAACCAAGAGACCCAGTACTTC. Translation gives CASSIRTSGNQETQYF.

The V and J genes are TRBV19 and TRBJ1-2; D is unclear. Germline V gives CDR1 LNHDA, CDR2 SQIVND (reference sequence). V was trimmed by 3 bases and J by 0 bases, leaving 8 bases between them. The CDR3 has 14 residues. The CDR3 spells CASSIRRPNYGYTF. CDR3 DNA sequence: TGTGCCAGTAGTATTCGGAGACCTAACTATGGCTACACCTTC.

The gene calls are TRBV7-9 and TRBJ1-2; TRBD1 aligns across 9 bases. Losses at the gene ends were 4 bases for V and 4 bases for J; bases not matched to a gene: 7. The CDR3 length is 15 residues. The germline CDR1 and CDR2 sequences are SEHNR and FQNEAQ (reference sequence). The DNA of the CDR3 is TGTGCCAGCAGCTCCAGACAGGGGGAGGTCTATGGCTACACCTTC. Translation gives CASSSRQGEVYGYTF.

The chain uses TRBV6-5 and TRBJ2-1, with 7 bases identical to TRBD2. The CDR3 loop spans 16 amino acids. The V and J ends lost 0 bases and 2 bases, in that order; junction bases with no gene match: 4. Germline-derived CDR1 and CDR2 are MNHEY and SVGAGI. The CDR3 here is CASSYSLSGAYNEQFF. The CDR3 region has the DNA TGTGCCAGCAGTTACTCATTGAGCGGGGCCTACAATGAGCAGTTCTTC.

This chain links TRBV9 with TRBJ2-5, with D possibly TRBD2 on 6 matching bases. The germline gives CDR1 SGDLS, CDR2 YYNGEE. The CDR3 is made up of 15 amino acids. V lost 3 bases and J lost 1, with 13 bases in between. The CDR3 DNA reads TGTGCCAGCAGCGCGGAGGGTCGGTCCCAAGAGACCCAGTACTTC. It specifies CASSAEGRSQETQYF.

By sample fraction, this clone is medium-sized. J is TRBJ1-4 and V is TRBV5-1, with D unresolved. The CDR3 extends over 14 amino acids. V shed 0 bases and J shed 5 bases, with 8 bases lying between them. CDR1 and CDR2 (germline): SGHRS, YFSETQ. Written as DNA, the CDR3 is TGCGCCAGCAGCTTGGGGGCGTCAAATGAAAAACTGTTTTTT. This translates into CASSLGASNEKLFF.

This clone came up a few times. The chain is built from TRBV18 and TRBJ1-5; 11 bases are a match to TRBD1. Trimming cost V 6 bases and J 2 bases; bases outside gene matches: 15. Germline values: CDR1 KGHSH, CDR2 LQKENI. The length of the CDR3 is 19 residues. The CDR3 is CASSPSLGQGEGGNQPQHF. The CDR3 DNA reads TGTGCCAGCTCCCCATCCTTGGGACAGGGGGAGGGAGGCAATCAGCCCCAGCATTTT.

The genes are TRBV4-2 and TRBJ2-7; D ambiguous. V was trimmed by 3 bases and J by 0 bases, leaving 12 bases between them. The CDR3 consists of 15 residues. Germline V gives CDR1 LGHNA, CDR2 YNFKEQ. The CDR3 here is CASSQRALSSYEQYF. In nucleotides, the CDR3 is TGTGCCAGCAGCCAGCGCGCTCTTAGCTCCTACGAGCAGTACTTC.

The chain joins TRBV11-3 to TRBJ2-7; weak D call: TRBD2 (5 bases). The germline V gene encodes CDR1 SGHNT and CDR2 YENEEA. The CDR3 runs 14 residues. Between the trimmed V and J ends, which lost 3 bases and 3 bases, there was a span of 12 bases. The CDR3 DNA follows: TGTGCCAGCAGCTTGAGCGGCGAATTCTACGAGCAGTACTTC. Amino acid sequence: CASSLSGEFYEQYF.

This chain links TRBV10-3 with TRBJ2-1; D remains unclear. Trimming shortened V by 4 bases and J by 8 bases, and 9 bases separated the two germline ends. The germline V gene has CDR1 ENHRY and CDR2 SYGVKD. The CDR3 is 12 amino acids. The DNA for the CDR3 is TGTGCCATCAGTGTGGTTGGCCATGAGCAGTTCTTC. Encoded protein: CAISVVGHEQFF.

This clone was found once. The V gene is TRBV19, the J gene TRBJ1-1; D is uncertain. V was cut by 3 bases and J by 3 bases, with 20 bases left in between. Germline CDR1 is LNHDA and CDR2 is SQIVND (reference sequence). The CDR3 runs 17 residues. CDR3 sequence: CASSILVSVFQYTEAFF. In DNA form, the CDR3 reads TGTGCCAGTAGTATTTTGGTGAGTGTTTTTCAGTACACTGAAGCTTTCTTT. The whole variable domain, remainder taken from reference TRBV19 and TRBJ1-1, is DGGITQSPKYLFRKEGQNVTLSCEQNLNHDAMYWYRQDPGQGLRLIYYSQIVNDFQKGDIAEGYSVSREKKESFPLTVTSAQKNPTAFYLCASSILVSVFQYTEAFFGQGTRLTVV.

J is TRBJ1-4 and V is TRBV7-9; D perhaps matches TRBD1 (5 bases). Germline V lookup: CDR1 SEHNR, CDR2 FQNEAQ (reference sequence). With 5 bases removed from V and 8 bases from J, the gap between germline ends came to 18 bases. The CDR3 has 15 residues. CDR3 nucleotide sequence: TGTGCCAGCAGCCGAAGAGGGGTCAGTAACGAAAAACTGTTTTTT. Its protein product is CASSRRGVSNEKLFF.

The genes are TRBV29-1 and TRBJ2-2; D perhaps matches TRBD1 (6 bases). The CDR3 covers 15 residues. Germline assignment: CDR1 SQVTM and CDR2 ANQGSEA. The V end lost 4 bases, the J end lost 0 bases, and 12 bases lay between the germline ends. The CDR3 sequence is CSVGQGTTNTGELFF. CDR3 sequence (DNA): TGCAGCGTTGGCCAGGGGACAACGAACACCGGGGAGCTGTTTTTT.

J is TRBJ1-5 and V is TRBV19; tentative D call: TRBD1 (6 bases). Trimming left V 1 base short and J 2 bases short, with 9 bases between. Germline CDR1 reads LNHDA; CDR2 reads SQIVND (reference sequence). The CDR3 contains 15 residues. CDR3 amino acids: CASSIGSGGNQPQHF. The DNA for the CDR3 is TGTGCCAGTAGTATAGGTTCAGGGGGCAATCAGCCCCAGCATTTT. Full variable domain (missing parts from reference TRBV19 and TRBJ1-5): DGGITQSPKYLFRKEGQNVTLSCEQNLNHDAMYWYRQDPGQGLRLIYYSQIVNDFQKGDIAEGYSVSREKKESFPLTVTSAQKNPTAFYLCASSIGSGGNQPQHFGDGTRLSIL.

This clone appeared a few times. V and J are TRBV7-9 and TRBJ1-1, with 7 nucleotides matching TRBD1. V shed 8 bases, J shed 4 bases, and the junction held 7 bases outside the gene matches. This CDR3 is built from 13 residues. Germline V gives CDR1 SEHNR, CDR2 FQNEAQ (reference sequence). CDR3 sequence (DNA): TGTGCCAGCCACGGACAGGTTATCACTGAAGCTTTCTTT. As protein: CASHGQVITEAFF.